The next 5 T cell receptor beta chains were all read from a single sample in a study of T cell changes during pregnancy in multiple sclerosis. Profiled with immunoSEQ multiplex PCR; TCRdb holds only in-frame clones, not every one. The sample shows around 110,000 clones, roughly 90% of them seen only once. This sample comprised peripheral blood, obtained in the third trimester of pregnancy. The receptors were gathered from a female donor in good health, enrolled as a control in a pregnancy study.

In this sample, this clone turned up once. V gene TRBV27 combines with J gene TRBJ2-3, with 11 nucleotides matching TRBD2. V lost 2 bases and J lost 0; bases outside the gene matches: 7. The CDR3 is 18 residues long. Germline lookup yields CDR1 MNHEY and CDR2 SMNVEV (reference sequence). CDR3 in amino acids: CASSLLLAGGPSTDTQYF. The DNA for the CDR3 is TGTGCCAGCAGTTTACTGCTAGCGGGGGGCCCTAGCACAGATACGCAGTATTTT.

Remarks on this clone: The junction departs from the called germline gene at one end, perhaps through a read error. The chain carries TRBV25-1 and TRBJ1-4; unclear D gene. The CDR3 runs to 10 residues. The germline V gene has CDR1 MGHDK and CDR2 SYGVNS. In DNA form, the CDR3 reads TGTGCCAGCAGTGATGAAAAACTGCTTTTT. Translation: CASSDEKLLF.

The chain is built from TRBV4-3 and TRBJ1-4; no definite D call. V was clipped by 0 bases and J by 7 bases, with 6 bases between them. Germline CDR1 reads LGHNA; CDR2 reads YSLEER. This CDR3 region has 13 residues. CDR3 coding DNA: TGCGCCAGCAGCCAAGATACTTTTGAAAAACTGTTTTTT. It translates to CASSQDTFEKLFF.

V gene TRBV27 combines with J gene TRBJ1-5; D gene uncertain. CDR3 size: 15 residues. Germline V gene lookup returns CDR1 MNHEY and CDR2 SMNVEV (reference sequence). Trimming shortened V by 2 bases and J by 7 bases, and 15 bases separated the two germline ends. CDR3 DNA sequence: TGTGCCAGCAGTTTACGTTTAGTTGGGAGGCAGCCCCAGCATTTT. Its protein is CASSLRLVGRQPQHF.

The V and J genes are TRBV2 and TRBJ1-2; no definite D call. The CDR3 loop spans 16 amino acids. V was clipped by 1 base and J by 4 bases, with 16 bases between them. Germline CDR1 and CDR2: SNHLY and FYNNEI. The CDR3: CASSEGPQTGSYGYTF. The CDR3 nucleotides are TGTGCCAGCAGTGAAGGACCTCAGACCGGGAGCTATGGCTACACCTTC.